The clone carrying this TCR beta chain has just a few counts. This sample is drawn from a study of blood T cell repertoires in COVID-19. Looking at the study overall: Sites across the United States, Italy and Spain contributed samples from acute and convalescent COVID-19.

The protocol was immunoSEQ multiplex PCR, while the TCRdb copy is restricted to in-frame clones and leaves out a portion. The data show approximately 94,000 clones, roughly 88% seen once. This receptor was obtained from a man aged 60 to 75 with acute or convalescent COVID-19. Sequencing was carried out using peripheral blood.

CDR3 sequence: CASSLAGWAFF. CDR3 in DNA: TGTGCCAGCAGTTTGGCCGGGTGGGCTTTCTTT. V usage is TRBV12-3 or TRBV12-4 and J usage is TRBJ1-1; D is uncertain. The CDR3 spans 11 residues. Trimming shortened V by 3 bases and J by 11 bases, and 10 bases separated the two germline ends.